Below are 23 T cell receptor beta chains sequenced from a single sample in a study of monozygotic twins with inflammatory bowel disease. TCRdb re-called the 5' RACE reads, yielding one record per CDR3 amino acid sequence without DNA. The sample's table shows about 300,000 distinct CDR3 sequences. The sample was blood. Receptors were obtained from a human donor with ulcerative colitis or Crohn's disease, or a healthy co-twin of an affected twin (not recorded which).

J is TRBJ1-1 and V is TRBV5-1; the D call of TRBD1 rests on TCRdb alone, since no DNA is present to check it. The CDR3 consists of 15 residues. Germline V gives CDR1 SGHRS, CDR2 YFSETQ. CDR3: CASSLEGGEGTEAFF. The full variable domain, rest sourced from reference TRBV5-1 and TRBJ1-1, is KAGVTQTPRYLIKTRGQQVTLSCSPISGHRSVSWYQQTPGQGLQFLFEYFSETQRNKGNFPGRFSGRQFSNSRSEMNVSTLELGDSALYLCASSLEGGEGTEAFFGQGTRLTVV.

The chain carries TRBV6-5 and TRBJ2-3. The V gene's germline CDR1 is MNHEY and CDR2 SVGAGI. This CDR3 spans 15 amino acids. CDR3 region: CASSYDRGYTDTQYF.

The chain uses TRBV30 and TRBJ2-7; the TRBD1 assignment by TCRdb is unverifiable without DNA. CDR3 length equals 14 residues. Germline CDR1 and CDR2: GTSNPN and SVGIG (reference sequence). CDR3 loop: CAWSVDRRIYEQYF.

CDR3 region: CATSRERALKQYF. The chain uses TRBV15 and TRBJ2-7; the D call of TRBD2 rests on TCRdb alone, since no DNA is present to check it. The CDR3 covers 13 residues. CDR1 LNHNV and CDR2 YYDKDF come from the germline V gene (reference sequence).

This chain connects TRBV4-3 to TRBJ2-1. The CDR3 is 14 residues long. Germline lookup yields CDR1 LGHNA and CDR2 YSLEER. Here the CDR3 reads CASSQVRLGNEQFF.

The gene calls are TRBV7-2 and TRBJ1-4. The CDR3 is 16 amino acids. Germline values: CDR1 SGHTA, CDR2 FQGNSA. The CDR3 here is CASSLGGGVGNEKLFF.

This chain joins TRBV5-1 and TRBJ1-1; the D call of TRBD1 rests on TCRdb alone, since no DNA is present to check it. This CDR3 comprises 13 residues. Germline CDR1 SGHRS, CDR2 YFSETQ. The chain's CDR3 is CASSFDRGTEAFF.

This chain connects TRBV6-2 or TRBV6-3 to TRBJ2-5; the D call of TRBD2 rests on TCRdb alone, since no DNA is present to check it. Per the germline V gene, CDR1 is MNHEY and CDR2 is SVGEGT. The CDR3 length is 14 residues. The CDR3: CASSRDLFGETQYF.

The chain employs TRBV20-1 and TRBJ2-1; TCRdb calls TRBD1, which cannot be checked without DNA. The CDR3 has 15 residues. Per germline, CDR1 DFQATT and CDR2 SNEGSKA (reference sequence). The CDR3 is CSARDTGGLYNEQFF.

The chain couples TRBV7-2 to TRBJ1-3; TCRdb returns TRBD1, unconfirmable since there is no DNA. CDR1 is SGHTA and CDR2 is FQGNSA in the germline V gene. The CDR3 is 16 amino acids. The CDR3 is CASSLSSGTPGNTIYF. Based on the CDR3 plus reference TRBV7-2 and TRBJ1-3, the full variable domain is GAGVSQSPSNKVTEKGKDVELRCDPISGHTALYWYRQSLGQGLEFLIYFQGNSAPDKSGLPSDRFSAERTGGSVSTLTIQRTQQEDSAVYLCASSLSSGTPGNTIYFGEGSWLTVV.

The V call is TRBV28, the J call TRBJ2-2; TCRdb calls TRBD2, which cannot be checked without DNA. This CDR3 comprises 15 residues. The germline gives CDR1 MDHEN, CDR2 SYDVKM. The CDR3: CASTQLELGTGELFF.

The V call is TRBV20-1, the J call TRBJ2-2. The CDR3 is 15 residues long. The germline V gene has CDR1 DFQATT and CDR2 SNEGSKA (reference sequence). The CDR3 sequence: CSARSLGTNTGELFF.

This rearrangement joins TRBV12-3 or TRBV12-4 to TRBJ1-1; with no DNA, the TCRdb D assignment of TRBD1 cannot be verified. The CDR3 is 13 residues long. The CDR3 spells CASSLGGGTEAFF.

The chain employs TRBV11-3 and TRBJ2-2; TCRdb names TRBD1, which stays unverified in the absence of DNA. Germline-derived CDR1 and CDR2 are SGHNT and YENEEA. The CDR3 has 13 residues. CDR3 sequence reads: CASSLAGNGELFF.

V usage is TRBV7-2 and J usage is TRBJ1-1; there is no DNA to check the TCRdb D call of TRBD1. CDR3 size: 13 residues. Germline V gene sequence: CDR1 SGHTA, CDR2 FQGNSA. The CDR3 loop is CASSRLDRIIAFF. Combining the CDR3 with reference TRBV7-2 and TRBJ1-1 gives the whole variable domain GAGVSQSPSNKVTEKGKDVELRCDPISGHTALYWYRQSLGQGLEFLIYFQGNSAPDKSGLPSDRFSAERTGGSVSTLTIQRTQQEDSAVYLCASSRLDRIIAFFGQGTRLTVV.

The chain recombines TRBV29-1 with TRBJ2-1; TCRdb picks TRBD1, but there is no DNA to check that call. The CDR3 runs to 15 residues. Looked up from germline, CDR1 is SQVTM and CDR2 is ANQGSEA. The CDR3 is CSVPARDSSYNEQFF.

The CDR3 protein is CASSLGGRNTYEQYF. The chain couples TRBV5-1 to TRBJ2-7; the D call from TCRdb, TRBD1, cannot be confirmed without DNA. The CDR3 is 15 residues long. The germline V gene has CDR1 SGHRS and CDR2 YFSETQ. The whole variable domain, remainder taken from reference TRBV5-1 and TRBJ2-7, is KAGVTQTPRYLIKTRGQQVTLSCSPISGHRSVSWYQQTPGQGLQFLFEYFSETQRNKGNFPGRFSGRQFSNSRSEMNVSTLELGDSALYLCASSLGGRNTYEQYFGPGTRLTVT.

The chain carries TRBV20-1 and TRBJ2-7; TCRdb's D gene call, TRBD2, goes unchecked for lack of DNA. Germline V CDR1 and CDR2: DFQATT, SNEGSKA (reference sequence). CDR3 length equals 17 residues. This chain's CDR3 is CSAAAPRLAGGWYEQYF.

V is TRBV27 and J is TRBJ1-1. In germline, CDR1 is MNHEY, CDR2 SMNVEV (reference sequence). The CDR3 spans 15 residues. This CDR3 reads CASSTRLMGDTEAFF.

V gene TRBV14 combines with J gene TRBJ2-4. Looked up from germline, CDR1 is SGHDN and CDR2 is FVKESK. The CDR3 runs to 16 residues. The CDR3 reads CASSQDRDQIKNIQYF.

The chain combines TRBV10-1 with TRBJ1-1; TCRdb picks TRBD1, but there is no DNA to check that call. CDR1 is WNHNN, CDR2 SYGVQD, per germline (reference sequence). The CDR3 runs 16 residues. This CDR3 is CASSESRQGFHTEAFF.

This rearrangement joins TRBV6-2 or TRBV6-3 to TRBJ2-3. The CDR3 is 11 amino acids. CDR1 and CDR2 from the germline V gene are MNHEY and SVGEGT. CDR3 region: CASSRQYTQYF.

V gene TRBV5-1 combines with J gene TRBJ2-1; lacking DNA, the TRBD1 call made by TCRdb goes unchecked. Germline CDR1 is SGHRS and CDR2 is YFSETQ. The length of the CDR3 is 13 residues. Here the CDR3 reads CASSWTTGGSQFF. Looking up the rest from reference TRBV5-1 and TRBJ2-1 gives the full variable domain: KAGVTQTPRYLIKTRGQQVTLSCSPISGHRSVSWYQQTPGQGLQFLFEYFSETQRNKGNFPGRFSGRQFSNSRSEMNVSTLELGDSALYLCASSWTTGGSQFFGPGTRLTVL.